Each of the 15 T cell receptor beta chains below was sequenced from the same sample in a study of T cell clonotyping in hematopoietic cell transplantation. Repertoires were generated with immunoSEQ multiplex PCR, while TCRdb's copy carries only in-frame clones and drops some. The sample consists of about 41,000 clones, approximately 81% of them appearing once. Time point: recipient sample about 28 days before transplant, after cytoreduction. The source material was peripheral blood mononuclear cells, sampled before stem cell transplant. The receptors were gathered from a man in his sixties with acute myeloid leukemia. Some clones in this sample may be carry-over from other donors' samples.

The chain links TRBV7-9 to TRBJ2-4; 9 positions agree with TRBD1. Looked up from germline, CDR1 is SEHNR and CDR2 is FQNEAQ (reference sequence). Losses at the gene ends were 5 bases for V and 7 bases for J; bases not matched to a gene: 9. This CDR3 has 15 residues. The CDR3 DNA follows: TGTGCCAGCAGCCCGGCCCGGACAGGGGTGAACATTCAGTACTTC. Its translation is CASSPARTGVNIQYF.

The V call is TRBV4-2, the J call TRBJ1-2; D is unclear. The length of the CDR3 is 15 residues. From germline, CDR1 is LGHNA and CDR2 YNFKEQ. The V gene lost 4 bases and the J gene lost 2 bases, with 14 bases spanning the gap. CDR3 residues: CASSLARSRNYGYTF. CDR3 nucleotide sequence: TGTGCCAGCAGCCTTGCACGGAGCAGAAACTATGGCTACACCTTC.

The chain recombines TRBV11-3 with TRBJ2-7; D possibly corresponds to TRBD2 (5 bases). Looked up from germline, CDR1 is SGHNT and CDR2 is YENEEA. The CDR3 has 13 amino acids. Deletions cut 5 bases from V and 4 bases from J, with 12 bases between. The CDR3 nucleotides read TGTGCCAGCAGCGGGAATTCGGGATACGAGCAGTACTTC. Amino acid sequence: CASSGNSGYEQYF.

V gene TRBV7-2 combines with J gene TRBJ2-6; D not resolved. CDR1 is SGHTA and CDR2 is FQGNSA in the germline V gene. This CDR3 comprises 16 residues. Trimming took off 1 base at V and 4 bases at J, with 11 bases between the two ends. The CDR3 is CASSLGFRAGANVLTF. The DNA of the CDR3 is TGTGCCAGCAGCTTAGGATTTCGTGCCGGGGCCAACGTCCTGACTTTC.

The rearrangement links TRBV4-2 to TRBJ2-7, with a tentative D call TRBD2 (6 bases). The length of the CDR3 is 12 residues. V shed 5 bases and J shed 5 bases, with 10 bases lying between them. CDR1 LGHNA and CDR2 YNFKEQ come from the germline V gene. The CDR3 sequence: CASSTWGDEQYF. The CDR3, as DNA: TGTGCCAGCAGCACGTGGGGGGACGAGCAGTACTTC.

The chain carries TRBV11-2 and TRBJ2-5; D remains unclear. Germline-derived CDR1 and CDR2 are SGHAT and FQNNGV. The V end lost 5 bases, the J end lost 1 base, and 8 bases lay between the germline ends. The length of the CDR3 is 13 residues. The CDR3 here is CASSLSPQETQYF. For the CDR3, the DNA is TGTGCCAGCAGCCTAAGTCCCCAAGAGACCCAGTACTTC.

The chain links TRBV21-1 to TRBJ2-7; the D call in the table, TRBD1, was not verified against the DNA. TRBV21-1 is recorded as a pseudogene. This CDR3 is 16 amino acids long. CDR3 bases: TGTGCCAGCAGATACTATTCAGGGGGCCTTTCCTACGAGCAGTACTTC. This gives the protein CASRYYSGGLSYEQYF.

J is TRBJ2-4 and V is TRBV2, with 8 bases that match TRBD2. V trimming: 3 bases; J trimming: 5 bases; junction bases outside the gene matches: 6. Germline V lookup: CDR1 SNHLY, CDR2 FYNNEI. The CDR3 is made up of 15 amino acids. CDR3 loop: CASSDGRGEQNIQYF. Here the CDR3 DNA reads TGTGCCAGCAGTGACGGGAGGGGAGAACAAAACATTCAGTACTTC.

J is TRBJ1-2 and V is TRBV5-1; D remains ambiguous. Germline loops: CDR1 SGHRS, CDR2 YFSETQ. The CDR3 has 14 residues. Trimming cost V 5 bases and J 4 bases, with 15 bases left between them. The CDR3 loop is CASSSGMPSYGYTF. The DNA of the CDR3 is TGCGCCAGCAGTTCGGGGATGCCCTCCTATGGCTACACCTTC.

The CDR3 sequence is CASSSGWGTGELFF. CDR3 sequence (DNA): TGCGCCAGCAGCTCCGGGTGGGGGACCGGGGAGCTGTTTTTT. The V gene is TRBV5-1, the J gene TRBJ2-2; D possibly uses TRBD1 or TRBD2 (5 bases each). Germline values: CDR1 SGHRS, CDR2 YFSETQ. This CDR3 is built from 14 residues. V shed 3 bases and J shed 5 bases, with 11 bases lying between them.

This chain links TRBV5-4 with TRBJ1-2, with a tentative D call TRBD1 (5 bases). CDR3 length: 14 residues. CDR1 SGHNT and CDR2 YYREEE come from the germline V gene (reference sequence). V was pared by 2 bases and J by 7 bases, with 15 bases between. The CDR3 DNA is TGTGCCAGCAGCTTCGGGGCCGCCTTAAGTGGCTACACCTTC. Translated, it gives CASSFGAALSGYTF.

The rearrangement joins TRBV6-5 to TRBJ1-6, with 9 positions matching TRBD1. Trimming cost V 5 bases and J 9 bases; bases outside gene matches: 8. Germline V gives CDR1 MNHEY, CDR2 SVGAGI. The CDR3 runs to 15 residues. The CDR3, as DNA: TGTGCCAGCAGTCTGGACAGGGGACAGGGTTCACCCCTCCACTTT. The encoded protein is CASSLDRGQGSPLHF.

Here the CDR3 DNA reads TGTGCCAGCAGCGTAGGTTGGACAGAGTATGGCTACACCTTC. Translation: CASSVGWTEYGYTF. This rearrangement joins TRBV9 to TRBJ1-2; possibly TRBD1 for D (6 bases). The CDR3 has 14 amino acids. V shed 0 bases and J shed 5 bases, with 11 bases lying between them. Germline CDR1 and CDR2: SGDLS and YYNGEE.

In this sample, this clone turned up once. This chain connects TRBV7-9 to TRBJ1-3; 12 positions match TRBD1. CDR3 length: 15 residues. Germline V gene data show CDR1 as SEHNR and CDR2 as FQNEAQ (reference sequence). V gave up 0 bases and J gave up 7 bases; unmatched junction bases: 1. In nucleotides, the CDR3 is TGTGCCAGCAGCTTAGCCGGGACAGGGGGCAACACCATATATTTT. Amino acids: CASSLAGTGGNTIYF.

This chain joins TRBV6-5 and TRBJ1-1; D may be TRBD1 (6 bases). The CDR3 sequence is 11 residues long. Germline loops: CDR1 MNHEY, CDR2 SVGAGI. Trimming took off 7 bases at V and 8 bases at J, with 11 bases between the two ends. The CDR3 here is CASTVGTEAFF. In nucleotides, the CDR3 is TGTGCCAGCACTGTCGGGACAGAAGCTTTCTTT.